Below are 9 T cell receptor beta chains sequenced from a single sample in a study of blood T cell repertoires in COVID-19. Libraries were prepared by immunoSEQ multiplex PCR; TCRdb keeps only in-frame clonotypes and omits some of them. The sample lists around 110,000 clones; approximately 88% were seen once. Material: peripheral blood. These receptors all come from a human donor in a cohort sampled during active COVID-19.

The chain joins TRBV9 to TRBJ2-3, with D perhaps matching TRBD2 (5 bases). The CDR3 consists of 15 residues. Germline-derived CDR1 and CDR2 are SGDLS and YYNGEE. Trimming stripped 0 bases from V and 0 bases from J, with 8 bases between. In DNA form, the CDR3 reads TGTGCCAGCAGCGTAGTAGCGACTAGCACAGATACGCAGTATTTT. Encoded protein: CASSVVATSTDTQYF.

This chain connects TRBV11-2 to TRBJ2-5; 14 bases are a match to TRBD2. This CDR3 comprises 15 residues. Germline-derived CDR1 and CDR2 are SGHAT and FQNNGV. Losses at the gene ends were 8 bases for V and 2 bases for J; bases not matched to a gene: 4. The CDR3 loop is CASGRLAGGQETQYF. The CDR3 DNA reads TGTGCCAGCGGTAGACTAGCGGGAGGGCAAGAGACCCAGTACTTC.

J is TRBJ1-1 and V is TRBV28, with TRBD1 identical over 7 bases. The length of the CDR3 is 14 residues. J was trimmed by 7 bases and V by 6 bases; bases with no gene match: 11. Germline loops: CDR1 MDHEN, CDR2 SYDVKM. The CDR3 loop reads CASRGSGGHLEAFF. CDR3 sequence (DNA): TGTGCCAGCAGGGGCTCAGGGGGTCACCTTGAAGCTTTCTTT.

This clone was counted once. The chain recombines TRBV2 with TRBJ2-2, with a weak D call TRBD1 (6 bases). V was cut by 6 bases and J by 0 bases, with 14 bases left in between. The CDR3 loop spans 16 amino acids. Germline-derived CDR1 and CDR2 are SNHLY and FYNNEI. CDR3 protein: CASRTTGLANTGELFF. The CDR3 nucleotides read TGTGCCAGCAGAACGACAGGTCTCGCGAACACCGGGGAGCTGTTTTTT.

The rearrangement links TRBV7-9 to TRBJ2-1; 13 nucleotides line up with TRBD2. From germline, CDR1 is SEHNR and CDR2 FQNEAQ (reference sequence). J lost 4 bases, V lost 2 bases, and 2 bases had no gene match. The CDR3 has 16 residues. CDR3 amino acids: CASSLLGLAGYNEQFF. DNA of the CDR3: TGTGCCAGCAGCTTATTGGGACTAGCGGGATACAATGAGCAGTTCTTC.

The rearrangement links TRBV27 to TRBJ2-2, with unresolved D. V lost 6 bases to trimming and J lost 5 bases, with 13 bases between them. Germline CDR1 reads MNHEY; CDR2 reads SMNVEV (reference sequence). The CDR3 spans 14 residues. The CDR3 loop is CASRDVTVTGELFF. CDR3 DNA: TGTGCCAGCAGGGATGTAACAGTAACCGGGGAGCTGTTTTTT.

This clone has more than one count but fewer than ten. The gene calls are TRBV7-2 and TRBJ1-2, with D tentatively TRBD1 (6 bases). Germline assignment: CDR1 SGHTA and CDR2 FQGNSA. The CDR3 extends over 14 amino acids. The V end was cut by 1 base, the J end by 4 bases, with 10 bases between. In DNA, the CDR3 is TGTGCCAGCAGCTTAGGGCAGGGGACCTATGGCTACACCTTC. Protein sequence: CASSLGQGTYGYTF.

V and J are TRBV3-1 (or the pseudogene TRBV3-2) and TRBJ2-3; the D gene is possibly TRBD2 (6 bases). This CDR3 is built from 16 residues. Germline CDR1 LGHDT, CDR2 YNNKEL (reference sequence). Trimming pared 4 bases from V and 0 bases from J, leaving 14 bases between. The CDR3: CASSPNSGTSTDTQYF. CDR3 DNA sequence: TGTGCCAGCAGCCCAAATAGCGGTACTAGCACAGATACGCAGTATTTT.

The J gene is TRBJ2-5, the V gene TRBV12-3 or TRBV12-4; D is perhaps TRBD2 (7 bases). CDR3 length: 12 residues. With 8 bases removed from V and 4 bases from J, the gap between germline ends came to 11 bases. The CDR3 DNA follows: TGTGCCAGCGGGGGGGCGGGAGAGACCCAGTACTTC. It translates to CASGGAGETQYF.